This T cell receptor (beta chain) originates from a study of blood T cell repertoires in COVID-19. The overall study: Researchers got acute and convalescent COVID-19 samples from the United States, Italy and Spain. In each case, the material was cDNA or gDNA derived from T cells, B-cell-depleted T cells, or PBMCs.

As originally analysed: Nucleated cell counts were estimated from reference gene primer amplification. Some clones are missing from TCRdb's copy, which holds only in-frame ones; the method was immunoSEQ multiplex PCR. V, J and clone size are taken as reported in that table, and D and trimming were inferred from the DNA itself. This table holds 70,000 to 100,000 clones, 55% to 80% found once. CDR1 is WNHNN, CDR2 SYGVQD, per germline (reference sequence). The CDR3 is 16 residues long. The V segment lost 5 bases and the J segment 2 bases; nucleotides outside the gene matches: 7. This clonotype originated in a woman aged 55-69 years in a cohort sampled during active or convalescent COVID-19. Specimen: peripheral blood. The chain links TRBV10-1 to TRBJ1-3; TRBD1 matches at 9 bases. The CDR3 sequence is CASSPGTGWAGNTIYF. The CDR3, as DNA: TGCGCCAGCAGTCCCGGGACAGGGTGGGCTGGAAACACCATATATTTT.